Included here is one T cell receptor (beta chain) sequence, with context. This sample stems from a study of blood T cell repertoires in COVID-19. The method was immunoSEQ multiplex PCR; TCRdb's version includes in-frame clones alone and lacks a portion of them. The sample contains 190,000 or so clones, around four fifths of which appear only once. Trimming stripped 2 bases from V and 9 bases from J, with 9 bases between. This CDR3 comprises 12 residues. The germline V gene encodes CDR1 SGHDT and CDR2 YYEEEE. This chain uses TRBV5-6 with TRBJ2-1; D possibly corresponds to TRBD1 (6 bases). Sequencing was carried out using peripheral blood. The source is a woman of 80 years or more with active or convalescent COVID-19. The CDR3 sequence is CASSFGDTEQFF. The CDR3 DNA is TGTGCCAGCAGCTTCGGGGACACTGAGCAGTTCTTC. The full variable domain, rest sourced from reference TRBV5-6 and TRBJ2-1, is DAGVTQSPTHLIKTRGQQVTLRCSPKSGHDTVSWYQQALGQGPQFIFQYYEEEERQRGNFPDRFSGHQFPNYSSELNVNALLLGDSALYLCASSFGDTEQFFGPGTRLTVL.